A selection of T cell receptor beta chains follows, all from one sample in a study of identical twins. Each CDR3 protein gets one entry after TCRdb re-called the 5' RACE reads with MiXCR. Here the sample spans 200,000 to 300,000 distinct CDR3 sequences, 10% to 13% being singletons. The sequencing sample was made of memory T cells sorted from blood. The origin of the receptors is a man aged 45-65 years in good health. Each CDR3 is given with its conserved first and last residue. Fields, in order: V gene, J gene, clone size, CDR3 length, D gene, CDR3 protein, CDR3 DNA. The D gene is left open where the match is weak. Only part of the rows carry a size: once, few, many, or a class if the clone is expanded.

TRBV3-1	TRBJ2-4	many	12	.	CASSQSGNIQYF	TGTGCCAGCAGCCAAAGCGGAAACATTCAGTACTTC
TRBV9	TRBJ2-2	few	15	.	CASSPRTANTGELFF	TGTGCCAGCAGCCCTCGGACAGCGAACACCGGGGAGCTGTTTTTT
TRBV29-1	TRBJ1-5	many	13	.	CSVWDGGNQPQHF	TGCAGCGTTTGGGACGGAGGAAATCAGCCCCAGCATTTT
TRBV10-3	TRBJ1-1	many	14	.	CAISDGLGSTEAFF	TGTGCCATCAGCGACGGGTTAGGGAGCACTGAAGCTTTCTTT
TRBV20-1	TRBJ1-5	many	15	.	CSAAARGHLYQPQHF	TGCAGTGCCGCAGCACGGGGGCATCTTTATCAGCCCCAGCATTTT
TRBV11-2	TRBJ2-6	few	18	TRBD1	CASSFSTGGASGANVLTF	TGTGCCAGCAGCTTTTCGACAGGGGGCGCATCTGGGGCCAACGTCCTGACTTTC
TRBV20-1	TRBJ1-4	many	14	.	CSAKLATTNEKLFF	TGCAGTGCTAAGTTGGCAACAACTAATGAAAAACTGTTTTTT
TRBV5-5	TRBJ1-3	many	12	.	CASRTAGNTIYF	TGTGCCAGCAGGACGGCTGGAAACACCATATATTTT
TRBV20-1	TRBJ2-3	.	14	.	CSARSGGSTDTQYF	TGCAGTGCTAGATCTGGCGGATCCACAGATACGCAGTATTTT
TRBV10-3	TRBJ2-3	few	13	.	CAIKTSGPDTQYF	TGTGCCATCAAGACCTCGGGCCCAGATACGCAGTATTTT
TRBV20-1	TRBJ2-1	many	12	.	CSARDRGNEQFF	TGCAGTGCTAGAGATCGGGGGAATGAGCAGTTCTTC
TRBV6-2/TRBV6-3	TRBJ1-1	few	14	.	CASSFIRLNTEAFF	TGTGCCAGCAGTTTCATCAGGCTGAACACTGAAGCTTTCTTT
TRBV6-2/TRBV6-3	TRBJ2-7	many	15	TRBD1	CASSPRDRSSYEQYF	TGTGCCAGCAGTCCCCGGGACAGATCCTCCTACGAGCAGTACTTC
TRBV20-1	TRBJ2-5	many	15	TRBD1	CSAQPRTGAQETQYF	TGCAGTGCTCAGCCACGGACAGGGGCACAAGAGACCCAGTACTTC
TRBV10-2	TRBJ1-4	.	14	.	CASRAAGADEKLFF	TGCGCCAGCAGGGCCGCAGGGGCTGATGAAAAACTGTTTTTT
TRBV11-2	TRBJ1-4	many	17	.	CASSLESGRLTNEKLFF	TGTGCCAGCAGCTTAGAGTCCGGCAGGCTTACTAATGAAAAACTGTTTTTT
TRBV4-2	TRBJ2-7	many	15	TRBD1	CASSQERQGVYEQYF	TGTGCCAGCAGCCAAGAAAGGCAGGGGGTCTACGAGCAGTACTTC
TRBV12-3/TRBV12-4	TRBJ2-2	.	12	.	CASREDTGELFF	TGTGCCAGCCGGGAAGACACCGGGGAGCTGTTTTTT
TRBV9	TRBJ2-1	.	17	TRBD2	CASSPWTSGGSYNEQFF	TGTGCCAGCAGCCCGTGGACTAGCGGGGGCTCCTACAATGAGCAGTTCTTC
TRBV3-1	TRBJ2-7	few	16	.	CASSRWQDIRSYEQYF	TGTGCCAGCAGCCGTTGGCAGGACATCCGCTCCTACGAGCAGTACTTC
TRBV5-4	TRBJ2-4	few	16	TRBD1	CASSPNRGLAKNIQYF	TGTGCCAGCAGCCCAAACAGGGGGCTGGCCAAAAACATTCAGTACTTC
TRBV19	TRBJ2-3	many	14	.	CASSIGGSTDTQYF	TGTGCCAGTAGTATTGGGGGGAGCACAGATACGCAGTATTTT
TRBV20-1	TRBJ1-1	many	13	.	CSARDVGPGGAFF	TGCAGTGCTAGAGATGTAGGGCCGGGCGGAGCTTTCTTT
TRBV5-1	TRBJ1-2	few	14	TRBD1	CASSTGTVNYGYTF	TGCGCCAGCAGCACCGGGACAGTAAACTATGGCTACACCTTC
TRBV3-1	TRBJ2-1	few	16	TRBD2	CASSRLAGKGYNEQFF	TGTGCCAGCAGCCGACTAGCGGGAAAGGGATACAATGAGCAGTTCTTC
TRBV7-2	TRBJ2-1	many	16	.	CASSLDWWRDRNEQFF	TGTGCCAGCAGCTTAGATTGGTGGAGGGATAGGAATGAGCAGTTCTTC
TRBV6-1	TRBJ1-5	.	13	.	CASRGSPNQPQHF	TGTGCCAGCCGGGGGAGTCCCAATCAGCCCCAGCATTTT